This is a list of T cell receptor beta chains from one sample in a study of graft-versus-host responses after intestinal transplantation. What these receptors recognize is not known. Repertoires were generated with immunoSEQ multiplex PCR, while TCRdb's copy carries only in-frame clones and drops some. The data contain around 110,000 clones, about nine tenths of them singletons. Material: unstimulated CD4+ T cells sorted from spleen or lymph node cells, obtained before transplant. The receptor source for this set is a human donor who was the organ donor for an intestinal transplant. CDR3s include the opening cysteine and the closing phenylalanine or tryptophan. A D gene is named only where the DNA matches it firmly. Clone size is shown for a subset of rows, as once, few, many or a class of expanded clone.

d_gene: TRBD2
j_gene: TRBJ2-7
v_gene: TRBV6-6
abundance: -
CDR3aa: CASSFSGGASYEQYF
CDR3nt: TGTGCCAGCAGCTTTAGCGGGGGGGCCTCCTACGAGCAGTACTTC

d_gene: -
j_gene: TRBJ1-4
v_gene: TRBV7-9
abundance: -
CDR3aa: CASSLATETNEKLFF
CDR3nt: TGTGCCAGCAGCTTAGCGACCGAGACTAATGAAAAACTGTTTTTT

d_gene: -
j_gene: TRBJ1-3
v_gene: TRBV27
abundance: -
CDR3aa: CASSPFHRNTIYF
CDR3nt: TGTGCCAGCAGTCCCTTTCATAGAAACACCATATATTTT

d_gene: TRBD1
j_gene: TRBJ1-2
v_gene: TRBV6-5
abundance: -
CDR3aa: CASRRQGAIYGYTF
CDR3nt: TGTGCCAGCAGACGACAGGGGGCGATCTATGGCTACACCTTC

d_gene: -
j_gene: TRBJ1-6
v_gene: TRBV12-5
abundance: -
CDR3aa: CASGLVLRGHGSPLHF
CDR3nt: TGTGCTAGTGGTTTGGTACTGCGGGGGCACGGTTCACCCCTCCACTTT

d_gene: -
j_gene: TRBJ2-1
v_gene: TRBV5-1
abundance: -
CDR3aa: CASSFGSSSGVEQFF
CDR3nt: TGCGCCAGCAGCTTTGGTAGTTCATCGGGTGTTGAGCAGTTCTTC

d_gene: -
j_gene: TRBJ2-3
v_gene: TRBV7-3
abundance: -
CDR3aa: CASSKNGGGRTDMQYF
CDR3nt: TGTGCCAGTTCGAAGAATGGCGGGGGCCGCACAGATATGCAGTATTTT

d_gene: TRBD1
j_gene: TRBJ2-3
v_gene: TRBV7-2
abundance: -
CDR3aa: CASSLRQGPDTQYF
CDR3nt: TGTGCCAGCAGTCTGCGACAGGGCCCAGATACGCAGTATTTT

d_gene: -
j_gene: TRBJ2-3
v_gene: TRBV12-1
abundance: once
CDR3aa: CASSFRTSGTADTQYF
CDR3nt: TGTGCCAGCAGCTTCCGGACTAGCGGGACCGCAGATACGCAGTATTTT

d_gene: -
j_gene: TRBJ2-7
v_gene: TRBV11-3
abundance: -
CDR3aa: CASSRGDRNYEQYF
CDR3nt: TGTGCCAGCAGCCGAGGCGACAGGAACTACGAGCAGTACTTC

d_gene: -
j_gene: TRBJ2-1
v_gene: TRBV12-5
abundance: -
CDR3aa: CASCTISGLPGEQFF
CDR3nt: TGTGCTAGTTGTACTATTTCCGGACTTCCCGGTGAGCAGTTCTTC

d_gene: TRBD1
j_gene: TRBJ2-7
v_gene: TRBV11-3
abundance: -
CDR3aa: CASSASGTGGSSYEQYF
CDR3nt: TGTGCCAGCAGCGCCTCCGGGACAGGGGGTTCCTCCTACGAGCAGTACTTC

d_gene: TRBD1
j_gene: TRBJ1-1
v_gene: TRBV6-5
abundance: -
CDR3aa: CASSYAQGAPNTEAFF
CDR3nt: TGTGCCAGCAGTTACGCCCAGGGGGCACCCAACACTGAAGCTTTCTTT

d_gene: -
j_gene: TRBJ2-5
v_gene: TRBV28
abundance: -
CDR3aa: CASSPQGVPQETQYF
CDR3nt: TGTGCCAGCAGTCCACAGGGAGTTCCTCAAGAGACCCAGTACTTC

d_gene: TRBD2
j_gene: TRBJ2-3
v_gene: TRBV9
abundance: -
CDR3aa: CASSGTSGSVWADTQYF
CDR3nt: TGTGCCAGCAGCGGAACTAGCGGGAGCGTTTGGGCAGATACGCAGTATTTT

d_gene: -
j_gene: TRBJ1-2
v_gene: TRBV28
abundance: -
CDR3aa: CASSLEGYGYTF
CDR3nt: TGTGCCAGCAGTTTGGAAGGCTATGGCTACACCTTC

d_gene: -
j_gene: TRBJ1-1
v_gene: TRBV6-5
abundance: few
CDR3aa: CASRGHTNTEAFF
CDR3nt: TGTGCCAGCAGGGGACATACGAACACTGAAGCTTTCTTT

d_gene: -
j_gene: TRBJ1-4
v_gene: TRBV28
abundance: -
CDR3aa: CASSTHKSTNEKLFF
CDR3nt: TGTGCCAGCAGTACTCACAAATCAACTAATGAAAAACTGTTTTTT

d_gene: TRBD1
j_gene: TRBJ2-1
v_gene: TRBV4-1
abundance: -
CDR3aa: CASSRGQGSYNEQFF
CDR3nt: TGCGCCAGCAGCCGCGGACAGGGTTCCTACAATGAGCAGTTCTTC

d_gene: -
j_gene: TRBJ1-4
v_gene: TRBV6-1
abundance: -
CDR3aa: CASRDSGRERKLFF
CDR3nt: TGTGCCAGCAGGGACAGCGGAAGGGAGAGAAAACTGTTTTTT

d_gene: TRBD2
j_gene: TRBJ2-7
v_gene: TRBV18
abundance: -
CDR3aa: CASSPPLVQRGTYEQYF
CDR3nt: TGTGCCAGCTCACCACCGCTTGTCCAGCGGGGAACCTACGAGCAGTACTTC

d_gene: -
j_gene: TRBJ1-5
v_gene: TRBV6-1
abundance: -
CDR3aa: CASSEGRARDNQPQHF
CDR3nt: TGTGCCAGCAGTGAAGGACGGGCGCGCGACAATCAGCCCCAGCATTTT

d_gene: -
j_gene: TRBJ1-1
v_gene: TRBV11-3
abundance: once
CDR3aa: CASSSRRGGWDTEAFF
CDR3nt: TGTGCCAGCAGCTCACGTAGAGGGGGTTGGGACACTGAAGCTTTCTTT

d_gene: -
j_gene: TRBJ2-7
v_gene: TRBV25-1
abundance: -
CDR3aa: CASSESFRPYEQYF
CDR3nt: TGTGCCAGCAGTGAATCCTTTCGACCCTACGAGCAGTACTTC

d_gene: -
j_gene: TRBJ2-7
v_gene: TRBV11-2
abundance: -
CDR3aa: CASSKQVSYEQYF
CDR3nt: TGTGCCAGCAGCAAACAGGTTTCCTACGAGCAGTACTTC

d_gene: -
j_gene: TRBJ1-5
v_gene: TRBV27
abundance: few
CDR3aa: CASSPRNQPQHF
CDR3nt: TGTGCCAGCAGCCCCCGTAATCAGCCCCAGCATTTT

d_gene: TRBD1
j_gene: TRBJ1-1
v_gene: TRBV30
abundance: -
CDR3aa: CAWSVTGRTEAFF
CDR3nt: TGTGCCTGGAGTGTGACAGGGCGAACTGAAGCTTTCTTT

d_gene: -
j_gene: TRBJ1-2
v_gene: TRBV7-3
abundance: once
CDR3aa: CASSLTGDRSYGYTF
CDR3nt: TGTGCCAGCAGCTTAACGGGTGACAGGAGCTATGGCTACACCTTC

d_gene: -
j_gene: TRBJ1-6
v_gene: TRBV7-3
abundance: medium-sized
CDR3aa: CASSFGQYNSPLHF
CDR3nt: TGTGCCAGCAGCTTCGGACAGTACAATTCACCCCTCCACTTT

d_gene: -
j_gene: TRBJ2-5
v_gene: TRBV9
abundance: -
CDR3aa: CASSPGILQETQYF
CDR3nt: TGTGCCAGCAGCCCGGGGATCCTACAAGAGACCCAGTACTTC

d_gene: -
j_gene: TRBJ2-1
v_gene: TRBV2
abundance: -
CDR3aa: CASSADGYNEQFF
CDR3nt: TGTGCCAGCAGCGCGGACGGTTACAATGAGCAGTTCTTC

d_gene: -
j_gene: TRBJ1-1
v_gene: TRBV29-1
abundance: -
CDR3aa: CSVGGRMNTEAFF
CDR3nt: TGCAGCGTTGGGGGCAGGATGAACACTGAAGCTTTCTTT

d_gene: -
j_gene: TRBJ2-7
v_gene: TRBV5-5
abundance: -
CDR3aa: CASSLDPGTGQYF
CDR3nt: TGTGCCAGCAGCTTGGATCCAGGGACGGGGCAGTACTTC

d_gene: -
j_gene: TRBJ2-5
v_gene: TRBV6-1
abundance: -
CDR3aa: CASSEGGTFRETQYF
CDR3nt: TGTGCCAGCAGTGAAGGGGGCACATTCCGGGAGACCCAGTACTTC

d_gene: TRBD1
j_gene: TRBJ1-2
v_gene: TRBV15
abundance: once
CDR3aa: CATSRAGGYGYTF
CDR3nt: TGTGCCACCAGCAGAGCAGGGGGCTATGGCTACACCTTC

d_gene: -
j_gene: TRBJ1-1
v_gene: TRBV5-1
abundance: -
CDR3aa: CASSLMGGTEAFF
CDR3nt: TGCGCCAGCAGCTTGATGGGAGGAACTGAAGCTTTCTTT

d_gene: -
j_gene: TRBJ1-2
v_gene: TRBV19
abundance: -
CDR3aa: CASRQGINYGYTF
CDR3nt: TGTGCCAGTAGACAGGGAATAAACTATGGCTACACCTTC

d_gene: TRBD2
j_gene: TRBJ2-7
v_gene: TRBV6-1
abundance: few
CDR3aa: CASSAGLAGVYEQYF
CDR3nt: TGTGCCAGCAGTGCGGGACTAGCGGGTGTGTACGAGCAGTACTTC

d_gene: TRBD1
j_gene: TRBJ1-2
v_gene: TRBV7-2
abundance: -
CDR3aa: CASSPGDRPNYGYTF
CDR3nt: TGTGCCAGCAGCCCGGGGGACAGGCCTAACTATGGCTACACCTTC

d_gene: TRBD1
j_gene: TRBJ2-1
v_gene: TRBV11-2
abundance: -
CDR3aa: CASSLRMDRAGTNEQFF
CDR3nt: TGTGCCAGCAGCCTACGAATGGACAGGGCTGGTACCAATGAGCAGTTCTTC

d_gene: -
j_gene: TRBJ2-3
v_gene: TRBV19
abundance: -
CDR3aa: CASSVRGAGAFTDTQYF
CDR3nt: TGTGCCAGTAGTGTCCGAGGCGCGGGGGCCTTCACAGATACGCAGTATTTT

d_gene: -
j_gene: TRBJ2-1
v_gene: TRBV2
abundance: -
CDR3aa: CASSEARRRYNEQFF
CDR3nt: TGTGCCAGCAGTGAAGCGCGGCGTAGATACAATGAGCAGTTCTTC

d_gene: -
j_gene: TRBJ1-6
v_gene: TRBV19
abundance: -
CDR3aa: CASSMGFLLLNSPLHF
CDR3nt: TGTGCCAGTAGTATGGGGTTCCTCCTACTCAATTCACCCCTCCACTTT

d_gene: TRBD2
j_gene: TRBJ2-2
v_gene: TRBV4-2
abundance: -
CDR3aa: CASSQEGGLANTGELFF
CDR3nt: TGTGCCAGCAGCCAAGAGGGGGGACTAGCGAACACCGGGGAGCTGTTTTTT

d_gene: TRBD2
j_gene: TRBJ2-5
v_gene: TRBV5-1
abundance: once
CDR3aa: CASSPGTSGGETQYF
CDR3nt: TGCGCCAGCAGCCCTGGGACTAGCGGGGGAGAGACCCAGTACTTC

d_gene: -
j_gene: TRBJ2-6
v_gene: TRBV19
abundance: -
CDR3aa: CASSIHRGADSGANVLTF
CDR3nt: TGTGCCAGTAGTATCCACCGGGGGGCCGACTCTGGGGCCAACGTCCTGACTTTC

d_gene: -
j_gene: TRBJ1-1
v_gene: TRBV11-2
abundance: once
CDR3aa: CASSRLQGTEAFF
CDR3nt: TGTGCCAGCAGTCGGCTGCAAGGCACTGAAGCTTTCTTT

d_gene: -
j_gene: TRBJ1-1
v_gene: TRBV11-3
abundance: -
CDR3aa: CASSLTVGVGEAFF
CDR3nt: TGTGCCAGCAGCTTGACGGTAGGGGTTGGTGAAGCTTTCTTT

d_gene: -
j_gene: TRBJ2-7
v_gene: TRBV7-9
abundance: -
CDR3aa: CASSLAEGQGETYEQYF
CDR3nt: TGTGCCAGCAGCTTAGCGGAGGGGCAGGGGGAAACCTACGAGCAGTACTTC

d_gene: -
j_gene: TRBJ1-5
v_gene: TRBV6-1
abundance: -
CDR3aa: CASSDYSNQPQHF
CDR3nt: TGTGCCAGCAGTGATTATAGCAATCAGCCCCAGCATTTT

d_gene: TRBD1
j_gene: TRBJ1-6
v_gene: TRBV5-1
abundance: -
CDR3aa: CASGTGASPLHF
CDR3nt: TGCGCCAGCGGGACAGGGGCTTCACCCCTCCACTTT

d_gene: -
j_gene: TRBJ2-5
v_gene: TRBV18
abundance: -
CDR3aa: CASSRSQETQYF
CDR3nt: TGTGCCAGCTCACGGTCCCAAGAGACCCAGTACTTC

d_gene: -
j_gene: TRBJ1-2
v_gene: TRBV20-1
abundance: -
CDR3aa: CSASSGEGYTF
CDR3nt: TGCAGTGCTAGTTCAGGGGAGGGCTACACCTTC

d_gene: TRBD1
j_gene: TRBJ2-5
v_gene: TRBV5-1
abundance: -
CDR3aa: CASSLQDRGLETQYF
CDR3nt: TGCGCCAGCAGCTTACAGGACAGGGGGTTAGAGACCCAGTACTTC

d_gene: -
j_gene: TRBJ1-3
v_gene: TRBV4-1
abundance: once
CDR3aa: CASSQDQGSRNTIYF
CDR3nt: TGTGCCAGCAGCCAAGATCAAGGGTCGCGGAACACCATATATTTT

d_gene: -
j_gene: TRBJ2-7
v_gene: TRBV7-6
abundance: -
CDR3aa: CASSPTSLREQYF
CDR3nt: TGTGCCAGCAGCCCAACTAGTCTCCGCGAGCAGTACTTC

d_gene: TRBD2
j_gene: TRBJ2-1
v_gene: TRBV11-2
abundance: -
CDR3aa: CASSLVRSGGAGEQFF
CDR3nt: TGTGCCAGCAGCTTAGTTAGAAGCGGGGGGGCCGGTGAGCAGTTCTTC

d_gene: -
j_gene: TRBJ1-5
v_gene: TRBV6-6
abundance: -
CDR3aa: CASSYDGPQHF
CDR3nt: TGTGCCAGCAGTTACGATGGGCCCCAGCATTTT

d_gene: TRBD1
j_gene: TRBJ2-4
v_gene: TRBV28
abundance: -
CDR3aa: CASNSAQGKNIQYF
CDR3nt: TGTGCCAGCAATTCCGCACAGGGGAAAAACATTCAGTACTTC

d_gene: -
j_gene: TRBJ2-7
v_gene: TRBV28
abundance: -
CDR3aa: CASSFPRVSGEQYF
CDR3nt: TGTGCCAGCAGTTTCCCTCGGGTTTCGGGGGAGCAGTACTTC